This TCR beta chain originates from a study of patients and donors after allogeneic stem cell transplantation. CDR3 length equals 16 residues. Trimming removed 6 bases from V and 7 bases from J, with 25 bases in between. CDR1 is SGHAT, CDR2 FQDESV, per germline (reference sequence). This clonotype was seen more than once but under ten times. TCRdb reprocessed the RT-PCR reads via MiXCR and lists one record per CDR3 protein. The sample has about 410,000 distinct CDR3 sequences; around 15% are singletons. Sequencing was performed on blood, either unsorted or a sorted T cell fraction (not recorded which). This TCR came from a human donor who was either an allogeneic HSCT recipient or a stem cell or donor lymphocyte infusion donor (not recorded which). It is not recorded whose cells these are; they may come from a transplant donor. This rearrangement joins TRBV11-1 to TRBJ2-7; weak D call: TRBD1 (6 bases). CDR3: CASSGGQLSSFWEQYF. For the CDR3, the DNA is TGTGCCAGCAGTGGGGGCCAATTAAGCTCCTTTTGGGAGCAGTACTTC.